The 32 T cell receptor beta chains reported below all come from one sample, sequenced in a study of shared clonotypes between healthy human individuals. Profiled with immunoSEQ multiplex PCR; TCRdb holds only in-frame clones, not every one. This table holds roughly 1,500,000 clones, just under 99% found once. The sequenced sample was naive CD4+ T cells sorted from blood. Subset in this sample: CD45RA+ positively selected. These receptors all come from a man aged 30-40 years in good health.

The count of this clone is one. The V call is TRBV9, the J call TRBJ2-1; TRBD2 aligns across 10 bases. J gave up 6 bases and V 3 bases, and 9 bases lay outside the gene matches. The CDR3 runs to 16 residues. Germline CDR1 reads SGDLS; CDR2 reads YYNGEE. The CDR3 DNA sequence: TGTGCCAGCAGCGCTATCCCTAGCGGGAGCCGCAATGAGCAGTTCTTC. Translated, it gives CASSAIPSGSRNEQFF.

V gene TRBV7-9 combines with J gene TRBJ2-5; the match to TRBD1 covers 8 bases. V shed 2 bases, J shed 5 bases, and the junction held 4 bases outside the gene matches. Germline CDR1 reads SEHNR; CDR2 reads FQNEAQ (reference sequence). CDR3 length: 14 residues. CDR3 sequence reads: CASSLQGASETQYF. The CDR3 DNA is TGTGCCAGCAGCTTACAGGGGGCCTCGGAGACCCAGTACTTC.

The chain joins TRBV5-1 to TRBJ1-2; TRBD1 matches at 7 bases. Per germline, CDR1 SGHRS and CDR2 YFSETQ. This CDR3 contains 12 residues. After removal of 5 bases from V and 7 bases from J, the junction contained 5 bases not matched to a gene. CDR3 coding DNA: TGCGCCAGCAGTACGGACAGGACTGGCTACACCTTC. It codes for CASSTDRTGYTF.

The table lists this clone with a count of one. The genes are TRBV14 and TRBJ2-7, with D perhaps being TRBD1 or TRBD2 (6 bases each). The germline V gene encodes CDR1 SGHDN and CDR2 FVKESK. The CDR3 runs 13 residues. V dropped 1 base and J dropped 10 bases, with 14 bases sitting between them. CDR3 DNA sequence: TGTGCCAGCAGCCAAGCAGGGGCGGCGGGACAGTACTTC. As protein: CASSQAGAAGQYF.

This clone was seen just once. The chain carries TRBV18 and TRBJ2-3, with TRBD1 matching 8 bases. V was clipped by 5 bases and J by 4 bases; unmatched bases: 11. Germline values: CDR1 KGHSH, CDR2 LQKENI. The length of the CDR3 is 16 residues. CDR3 protein: CASSSWTGIEADTQYF. CDR3 DNA sequence: TGTGCCAGCTCATCTTGGACAGGGATTGAGGCAGATACGCAGTATTTT.

The J gene is TRBJ1-1, the V gene TRBV5-5, with unresolved D. Germline CDR1 is SGHKS and CDR2 is YYEKEE (reference sequence). The germline V and J ends were trimmed by 5 bases and 0 bases, with 29 bases remaining between them. There are 20 residues in the CDR3. Here the CDR3 DNA reads TGTGCCAGCAGAAGTTGGAGGAGGGCTACTCGTACGCATATGAACACTGAAGCTTTCTTT. Translating gives CASRSWRRATRTHMNTEAFF.

The chain links TRBV15 to TRBJ2-5; D may be TRBD2 (6 bases). Germline CDR1 is LNHNV and CDR2 is YYDKDF (reference sequence). The length of the CDR3 is 14 residues. The V end was cut by 3 bases, the J end by 5 bases, with 13 bases between. CDR3: CATSSGGSVETQYF. The CDR3, as DNA: TGTGCCACCAGCAGTGGGGGGTCGGTGGAGACCCAGTACTTC.

The V and J genes are TRBV5-1 and TRBJ2-3; D gene unclear. The V end lost 5 bases, the J end lost 0 bases, and 16 bases lay between the germline ends. CDR3 length: 16 residues. Germline-derived CDR1 and CDR2 are SGHRS and YFSETQ. DNA of the CDR3: TGCGCCAGCAGTGGAAGACTTTACGCGAGCACAGATACGCAGTATTTT. Translating gives CASSGRLYASTDTQYF.

The V and J genes are TRBV27 and TRBJ1-2; D is unresolved. Germline V gene lookup returns CDR1 MNHEY and CDR2 SMNVEV (reference sequence). This CDR3 region has 11 residues. The V gene lost 8 bases and the J gene lost 6 bases, with 10 bases spanning the gap. CDR3 amino acids: CASGGINGYTF. In DNA, the CDR3 is TGTGCCAGCGGAGGGATCAATGGCTACACCTTC.

This clone appeared once. This sequence joins TRBV2 and TRBJ1-5; TRBD1 aligns across 9 bases. There are 14 residues in the CDR3. CDR1 and CDR2 from the germline V gene are SNHLY and FYNNEI. Trimming removed 8 bases from V and 4 bases from J; junction bases left unmatched: 6. The CDR3 region has the DNA TGTGCCAGCGGGGACAGGGTAGGGAATCAGCCCCAGCATTTT. It encodes CASGDRVGNQPQHF.

V and J are TRBV15 and TRBJ2-2, with D unresolved. V lost 0 bases and J 0 bases, leaving 2 bases between the germline ends. The germline V gene has CDR1 LNHNV and CDR2 YYDKDF (reference sequence). This CDR3 is built from 14 residues. CDR3 nucleotides: TGTGCCACCAGCAGAGAGCCGAACACCGGGGAGCTGTTTTTT. Its protein product is CATSREPNTGELFF.

The chain links TRBV7-8 to TRBJ1-5; 7 bases are shared with TRBD1. Germline CDR1 is SGHVS and CDR2 is FQNEAQ. This CDR3 has 17 amino acids. Trimming cost V 6 bases and J 0 bases; bases outside gene matches: 11. The CDR3 nucleotides are TGTGCCAGCAGAAAAGACAGGGTCACCTATAGCAATCAGCCCCAGCATTTT. This sequence encodes CASRKDRVTYSNQPQHF.

This clone was detected once. This CDR3 is also generated by other DNA sequences in the sample. This sequence joins TRBV7-2 and TRBJ2-7; 9 bases align to TRBD1. After removal of 5 bases from V and 2 bases from J, the junction contained 4 bases not matched to a gene. This CDR3 has 14 residues. Germline values: CDR1 SGHTA, CDR2 FQGNSA. The CDR3 reads CASSPGTGPYEQYF. The CDR3 DNA reads as TGTGCCAGCAGCCCCGGGACAGGGCCCTACGAGCAGTACTTC.

The chain couples TRBV27 to TRBJ2-7; a possible D gene is TRBD1 (6 bases). Germline CDR1 is MNHEY and CDR2 is SMNVEV (reference sequence). Trimming removed 6 bases at V and 0 bases at J, with 15 bases between. CDR3 length: 15 amino acids. CDR3 amino acids: CASRPYRVSSYEQYF. For the CDR3, the DNA is TGTGCCAGCAGACCCTACAGGGTTTCCTCCTACGAGCAGTACTTC.

V and J are TRBV5-8 and TRBJ1-1, with D unresolved. Germline lookup yields CDR1 SGHTS and CDR2 YDEGEE. Between the trimmed V and J ends, which lost 1 base and 7 bases, there was a span of 11 bases. This CDR3 contains 13 residues. The CDR3 loop reads CASSLRRDGEAFF. DNA for the CDR3: TGTGCCAGCAGCTTGAGAAGGGATGGTGAAGCTTTCTTT.

The count of this clone is one. The chain has TRBV7-9 and TRBJ2-2, with D possibly called TRBD1 or TRBD2 (5 bases each). Germline V lookup: CDR1 SEHNR, CDR2 FQNEAQ (reference sequence). The CDR3 runs 15 residues. With 5 bases removed from V and 3 bases from J, the gap between germline ends came to 13 bases. CDR3 in amino acids: CASSRSRGYTGELFF. CDR3 DNA: TGTGCCAGCAGCCGATCCCGGGGCTACACCGGGGAGCTGTTTTTT.

The chain uses TRBV11-2 and TRBJ2-3; 10 positions agree with TRBD1. The CDR3 runs to 15 residues. Germline CDR1 reads SGHAT; CDR2 reads FQNNGV. V lost 6 bases, J lost 14 bases, and 17 bases stayed unmatched. In nucleotides, the CDR3 is TGTGCCAGCAGTCCACTTATCCCTCTACGGGACAGGGGGTATTTT. Translated: CASSPLIPLRDRGYF.

This clone appeared once. The identical CDR3 is also encoded by other nucleotide sequences in the sample. The gene calls are TRBV28 and TRBJ1-5, with a tentative D call TRBD1 (6 bases). The V gene's germline CDR1 is MDHEN and CDR2 SYDVKM. The V end lost 3 bases, the J end lost 7 bases, and 13 bases lay between the germline ends. The CDR3 consists of 14 residues. In DNA form, the CDR3 reads TGTGCCAGCAGTTTTCGGGGGCCAGGGCAGCCCCAGCATTTT. Translating it yields CASSFRGPGQPQHF. Drawing the rest from reference TRBV28 and TRBJ1-5, the complete variable domain is DVKVTQSSRYLVKRTGEKVFLECVQDMDHENMFWYRQDPGLGLRLIYFSYDVKMKEKGDIPEGYSVSREKKERFSLILESASTNQTSMYLCASSFRGPGQPQHFGDGTRLSIL.

This clone has a single count. The chain combines TRBV25-1 with TRBJ2-3; D not certain. The CDR3 loop spans 13 amino acids. CDR1 MGHDK and CDR2 SYGVNS come from the germline V gene. Trimming removed 6 bases from V and 3 bases from J, with 10 bases in between. CDR3 region: CASREVVTDTQYF. The CDR3 DNA reads as TGTGCCAGCAGAGAGGTGGTAACAGATACGCAGTATTTT.

The V gene is TRBV11-1, the J gene TRBJ1-4; D is unclear. V gave up 2 bases and J gave up 1 base, with 8 bases separating them. This CDR3 has 15 residues. From germline, CDR1 is SGHAT and CDR2 FQDESV (reference sequence). DNA for the CDR3: TGTGCCAGCAGCTTATTCCGGGGAACTAATGAAAAACTGTTTTTT. Protein product: CASSLFRGTNEKLFF.

J is TRBJ1-1 and V is TRBV6-1; D is undetermined. Germline CDR1 is MNHNS and CDR2 is SASEGT. CDR3 length: 13 residues. V was cut by 7 bases and J by 4 bases, with 13 bases left in between. The chain's CDR3 is CASTLASGTEAFF. CDR3 bases: TGTGCCAGCACCCTGGCCTCTGGCACTGAAGCTTTCTTT.

The rearrangement uses TRBV7-3 and TRBJ1-5; D gene uncertain. The germline V gene has CDR1 SGHTA and CDR2 FQGTGA. Trimming pared 5 bases from V and 5 bases from J, leaving 10 bases between. This CDR3 comprises 13 residues. The CDR3 coding sequence is TGTGCCAGCAGCGTATCGGGAGATCAGCCCCAGCATTTT. Its translation: CASSVSGDQPQHF. Looking up the rest from reference TRBV7-3 and TRBJ1-5 gives the full variable domain: GAGVSQTPSNKVTEKGKYVELRCDPISGHTALYWYRQSLGQGPEFLIYFQGTGAADDSGLPNDRFFAVRPEGSVSTLKIQRTERGDSAVYLCASSVSGDQPQHFGDGTRLSIL.

CDR3 residues: CASRDQGASYEQYF. The CDR3 DNA reads TGTGCCAGCAGGGACCAGGGGGCAAGCTACGAGCAGTACTTC. V and J are TRBV2 and TRBJ2-7; 8 positions match TRBD1. This CDR3 contains 14 residues. V shed 6 bases, J shed 3 bases, and the junction held 7 bases outside the gene matches. Germline lookup yields CDR1 SNHLY and CDR2 FYNNEI.

The V call is TRBV28, the J call TRBJ2-7; no clear D. The CDR3 runs to 12 residues. Germline lookup yields CDR1 MDHEN and CDR2 SYDVKM. Trimming removed 6 bases from V and 4 bases from J, with 10 bases in between. CDR3 in amino acids: CASRPVTYEQYF. The CDR3 coding sequence is TGTGCCAGCAGGCCAGTTACATACGAGCAGTACTTC. The full variable domain, in which reference TRBV28 and TRBJ2-7 provide the parts outside the CDR3, is DVKVTQSSRYLVKRTGEKVFLECVQDMDHENMFWYRQDPGLGLRLIYFSYDVKMKEKGDIPEGYSVSREKKERFSLILESASTNQTSMYLCASRPVTYEQYFGPGTRLTVT.

The gene calls are TRBV4-2 and TRBJ2-5; weak D call: TRBD1 (6 bases). Trimming cost V 4 bases and J 1 base, with 10 bases left between them. The CDR3 has 14 amino acids. Germline CDR1 and CDR2: LGHNA and YNFKEQ. CDR3 amino acids: CASSLGTIQETQYF. The CDR3 bases are TGTGCCAGCAGCCTGGGGACAATCCAAGAGACCCAGTACTTC.

This chain's CDR3 is CASSLGGSDTQYF. The CDR3 DNA reads TGCGCCAGCAGCCTCGGCGGGTCCGATACGCAGTATTTT. This chain connects TRBV4-1 to TRBJ2-3; D possibly corresponds to TRBD2 (5 bases). Germline CDR1 is MGHRA and CDR2 is YSYEKL. The CDR3 is made up of 13 amino acids. Trimming shortened V by 4 bases and J by 6 bases, and 11 bases separated the two germline ends.

V and J are TRBV5-1 and TRBJ2-4; TRBD1 is a possible D gene (7 bases). V shed 1 base and J shed 1 base, with 21 bases lying between them. Per germline, CDR1 SGHRS and CDR2 YFSETQ. The length of the CDR3 is 19 residues. CDR3 protein: CASSLWRRGQVGAKNIQYF. Here the CDR3 DNA reads TGCGCCAGCAGCTTGTGGCGGAGGGGGCAGGTTGGGGCCAAAAACATTCAGTACTTC.

This sequence joins TRBV10-3 and TRBJ1-1; D is undetermined. Germline loops: CDR1 ENHRY, CDR2 SYGVKD. The germline V and J ends were trimmed by 5 bases and 2 bases, with 3 bases remaining between them. The CDR3 contains 11 residues. The CDR3 nucleotides are TGTGCCATCAGTTCTAACACTGAAGCTTTCTTT. Residues: CAISSNTEAFF.

The rearrangement joins TRBV7-6 to TRBJ2-1; 10 nucleotides match TRBD2. The CDR3 is 15 residues long. Germline V gene data show CDR1 as SGHVS and CDR2 as FNYEAQ. The ends lost 1 base at V and 7 bases at J; junction bases unmatched: 4. The CDR3 region has the DNA TGTGCCAGCAGCTTAGGGGCTAGCGGGAGTAATGAGCAGTTCTTC. This codes for CASSLGASGSNEQFF.

J is TRBJ1-2 and V is TRBV7-9; D not certain. V was shortened by 1 base and J by 2 bases, with 2 bases between the two germline ends. The length of the CDR3 is 12 residues. Germline V CDR1 and CDR2: SEHNR, FQNEAQ (reference sequence). The chain's CDR3 is CASSLDNYGYTF. For the CDR3, the DNA is TGTGCCAGCAGCTTAGACAACTATGGCTACACCTTC.

The chain has TRBV21-1 and TRBJ1-5; TRBD1 is the table's D call and was not checked against the DNA. TRBV21-1 is an annotated pseudogene. CDR3 length: 16 residues. CDR3 nucleotide sequence: TGTGCCAGCTATCCAGAAGAGGGGGCGAGCAATCAGCCCCAGCATTTT. This codes for CASYPEEGASNQPQHF.

V is TRBV6-1 and J is TRBJ2-3; perhaps TRBD1 as D (5 bases). The V end was cut by 1 base, the J end by 1 base, with 9 bases between. This CDR3 is built from 15 residues. Germline CDR1 MNHNS, CDR2 SASEGT. The CDR3 DNA follows: TGTGCCAGCAGTGAAGTGGGGCCCCGCACAGATACGCAGTATTTT. Residues: CASSEVGPRTDTQYF.